Listed here is a single TCR beta chain. Its cognate antigen is unknown. The sample is drawn from a study of beta chain features in type 1 diabetes. General study findings and limits: Researchers reported that naive, central memory and Treg TCRB repertoires appeared more similar in patients than in healthy donors. In every one of the four CD4+ subsets, TCRB CDR3s were moderately but significantly shorter in Type 1 diabetes patients.

The V and J ends lost 5 bases and 8 bases, in that order; junction bases with no gene match: 11. This CDR3 region has 15 residues. CDR1 LNHDA and CDR2 SQIVND come from the germline V gene (reference sequence). Every bit of the isolated RNA underwent reverse transcription, so sequencing read expressed TCRB transcripts. Generated by immunoSEQ multiplex PCR, the TCRdb table keeps only in-frame clones and is missing some. This sample has 150,000 to 190,000 clones, with about a tenth found just once. The sequencing sample was made of central memory CD4+ T cells from blood. The chain recombines TRBV19 with TRBJ2-7; 11 bases agree with TRBD2. This TCR was sampled from a man aged 30 to 39 with type 1 diabetes. CDR3 DNA: TGTGCCAGTAGTCCTCCCGGGACTAGCGGCCCCCAGCAGTACTTC. Amino acid sequence: CASSPPGTSGPQQYF.